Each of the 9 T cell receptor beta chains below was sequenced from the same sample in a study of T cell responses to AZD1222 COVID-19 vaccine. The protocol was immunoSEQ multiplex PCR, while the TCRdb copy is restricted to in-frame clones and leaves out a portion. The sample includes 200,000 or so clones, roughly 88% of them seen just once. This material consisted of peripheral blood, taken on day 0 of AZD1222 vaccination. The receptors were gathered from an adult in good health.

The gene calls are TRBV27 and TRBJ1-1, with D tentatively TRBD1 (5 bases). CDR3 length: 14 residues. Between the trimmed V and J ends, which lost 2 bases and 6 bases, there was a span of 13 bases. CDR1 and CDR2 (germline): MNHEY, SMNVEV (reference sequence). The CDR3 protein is CASSLVGTYAEAFF. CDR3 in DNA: TGTGCCAGCAGTTTAGTGGGGACCTACGCTGAAGCTTTCTTT.

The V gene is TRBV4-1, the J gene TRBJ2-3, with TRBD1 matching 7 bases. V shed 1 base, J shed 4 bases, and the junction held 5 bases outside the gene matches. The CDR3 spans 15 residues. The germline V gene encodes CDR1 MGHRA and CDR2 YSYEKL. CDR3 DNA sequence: TGCGCCAGCAGCCAAGTTGAGGGGGCGTCAGATACGCAGTATTTT. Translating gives CASSQVEGASDTQYF.

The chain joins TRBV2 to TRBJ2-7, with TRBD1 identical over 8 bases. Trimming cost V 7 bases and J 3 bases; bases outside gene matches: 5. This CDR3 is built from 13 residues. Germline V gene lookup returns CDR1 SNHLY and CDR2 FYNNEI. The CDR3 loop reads CASTGQEFYEQYF. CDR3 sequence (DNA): TGTGCCAGCACGGGACAGGAATTCTACGAGCAGTACTTC.

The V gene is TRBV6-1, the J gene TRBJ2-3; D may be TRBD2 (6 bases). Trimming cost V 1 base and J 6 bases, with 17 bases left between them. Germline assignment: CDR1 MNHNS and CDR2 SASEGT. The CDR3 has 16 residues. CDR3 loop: CASSEGLVRSLDTQYF. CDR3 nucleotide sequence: TGTGCCAGCAGTGAAGGACTAGTCAGGTCACTTGATACGCAGTATTTT.

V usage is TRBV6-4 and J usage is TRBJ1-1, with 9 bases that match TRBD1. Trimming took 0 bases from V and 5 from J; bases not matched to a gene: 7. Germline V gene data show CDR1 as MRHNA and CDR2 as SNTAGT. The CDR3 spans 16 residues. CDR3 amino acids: CASSDSIIDRGTEAFF. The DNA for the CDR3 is TGTGCCAGCAGTGACTCGATTATCGACAGGGGGACTGAAGCTTTCTTT.

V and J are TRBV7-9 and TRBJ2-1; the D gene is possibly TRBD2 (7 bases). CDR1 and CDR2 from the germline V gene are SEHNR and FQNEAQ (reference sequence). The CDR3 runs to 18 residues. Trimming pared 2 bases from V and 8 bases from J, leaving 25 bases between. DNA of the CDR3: TGTGCCAGCAGCTTACCCCTCGGAGGGGGGGATCAGAGGGATGAGCAGTTCTTC. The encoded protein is CASSLPLGGGDQRDEQFF.

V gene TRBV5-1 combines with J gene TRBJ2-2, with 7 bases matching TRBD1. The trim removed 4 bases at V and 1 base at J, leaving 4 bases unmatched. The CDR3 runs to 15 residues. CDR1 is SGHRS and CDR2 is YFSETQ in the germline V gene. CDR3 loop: CASSGQDRNTGELFF. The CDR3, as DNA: TGCGCCAGCAGCGGACAGGACAGGAACACCGGGGAGCTGTTTTTT.

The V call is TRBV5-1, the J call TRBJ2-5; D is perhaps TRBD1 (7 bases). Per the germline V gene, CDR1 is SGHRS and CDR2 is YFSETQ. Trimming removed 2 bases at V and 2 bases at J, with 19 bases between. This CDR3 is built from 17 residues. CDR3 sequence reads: CASSFPGGIRRQETQYF. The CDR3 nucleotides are TGCGCCAGCAGCTTTCCAGGGGGGATTCGTCGGCAAGAGACCCAGTACTTC.

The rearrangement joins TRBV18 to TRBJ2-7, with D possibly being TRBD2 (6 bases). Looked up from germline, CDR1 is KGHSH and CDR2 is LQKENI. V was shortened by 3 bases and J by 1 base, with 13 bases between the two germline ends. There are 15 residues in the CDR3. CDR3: CASSPWNGGSYEQYF. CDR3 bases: TGTGCCAGCTCACCCTGGAACGGGGGTTCCTACGAGCAGTACTTC.